Sequencing of this T cell receptor (beta chain) was carried out in a study of identical twins. TCRdb re-called the 5' RACE reads through MiXCR, storing one row per CDR3 protein. The sample lists about 720,000 distinct CDR3 sequences, approximately 9% occurring once. Findings and limits, study-wide: For out-of-frame alpha sequences shared by twins, low generation probability was in excess. Reduced insertions were recorded for abundant cord blood beta clonotypes, with no such pattern in memory repertoires.

The germline V gene has CDR1 LNHNV and CDR2 YYDKDF (reference sequence). Trimming at V came to 5 bases and at J to 3 bases, leaving 20 bases not matched to a gene. This CDR3 spans 19 amino acids. This clonotype was counted between two and nine times. Its specificity is not known. This same sample was also part of a study on yellow fever vaccine responses in identical twins. That report adds: Twins reportedly mounted vaccine T cell responses that seemed partly convergent, partly personalized.

The sequencing input was PBMCs. The origin of this receptor is a woman aged 18 to 35 in good health. The genes are TRBV15 and TRBJ2-7; 9 nucleotides line up with TRBD2. The CDR3 nucleotides are TGTGCCACCAGCCCGTATTCCCCCGGCCTAGCGGGAAACGACTACGAGCAGTACTTC. This encodes CATSPYSPGLAGNDYEQYF.